The next 5 T cell receptor beta chains were all read from a single sample in a study of T cell responses to AZD1222 COVID-19 vaccine. Only in-frame clones appear in the TCRdb table, and some are missing; sequencing was by immunoSEQ multiplex PCR. In the table there are 120,000 to 150,000 clones, around nine tenths of which are singletons. Material: peripheral blood, obtained on day 0 of AZD1222 vaccination. The receptor set was obtained from an adult in good health.

This chain connects TRBV5-8 to TRBJ1-1, with 8 bases matching TRBD1. CDR1 and CDR2 from the germline V gene are SGHTS and YDEGEE. The V segment lost 9 bases and the J segment 5 bases; nucleotides outside the gene matches: 15. The CDR3 length is 15 residues. CDR3 residues: CATKGAGGTRTEAFF. In DNA, the CDR3 is TGTGCCACCAAGGGGGCAGGGGGCACGAGAACTGAAGCTTTCTTT.

The genes are TRBV5-8 and TRBJ2-7, with 9 positions matching TRBD1. This CDR3 comprises 17 residues. V shed 0 bases and J 2 bases; nucleotides not matched to a gene: 9. Germline CDR1 SGHTS, CDR2 YDEGEE. CDR3 region: CASSLAYGTGRPYEQYF. CDR3 sequence (DNA): TGTGCCAGCAGCTTGGCTTACGGGACAGGGAGGCCCTACGAGCAGTACTTC. Full variable domain (missing parts from reference TRBV5-8 and TRBJ2-7): EAGVTQSPTHLIKTRGQQATLRCSPISGHTSVYWYQQALGLGLQFLLWYDEGEERNRGNFPPRFSGRQFPNYSSELNVNALELEDSALYLCASSLAYGTGRPYEQYFGPGTRLTVT.

Only a few counts were recorded for this clone. The V and J genes are TRBV5-4 and TRBJ1-1; 7 bases map to TRBD1. The germline V gene encodes CDR1 SGHNT and CDR2 YYREEE (reference sequence). The CDR3 has 14 residues. V lost 3 bases, J lost 0 bases, and 2 bases stayed unmatched. CDR3 sequence: CASSWGQMNTEAFF. The CDR3 coding sequence is TGTGCCAGCAGCTGGGGACAGATGAACACTGAAGCTTTCTTT.

The V and J genes are TRBV5-6 and TRBJ1-5; perhaps TRBD1 as D (6 bases). V shed 1 base and J shed 6 bases, with 20 bases lying between them. This CDR3 has 17 residues. Per the germline V gene, CDR1 is SGHDT and CDR2 is YYEEEE. The CDR3 sequence: CASSLSLDTGNSQPQHF. The CDR3 DNA is TGTGCCAGCAGCTTGTCCCTTGACACAGGGAATTCTCAGCCCCAGCATTTT. Together with reference TRBV5-6 and TRBJ1-5, the CDR3 gives the full variable domain: DAGVTQSPTHLIKTRGQQVTLRCSPKSGHDTVSWYQQALGQGPQFIFQYYEEEERQRGNFPDRFSGHQFPNYSSELNVNALLLGDSALYLCASSLSLDTGNSQPQHFGDGTRLSIL.

The genes are TRBV2 and TRBJ1-1, with D possibly being TRBD1 (6 bases). This CDR3 is 12 amino acids long. V shed 3 bases and J shed 11 bases, with 13 bases lying between them. Germline V gene lookup returns CDR1 SNHLY and CDR2 FYNNEI. The CDR3 here is CASSDHRVSAFF. The CDR3 DNA follows: TGTGCCAGCAGTGACCACAGGGTTTCGGCTTTCTTT.